This T cell receptor beta chain derives from a study of T cell repertoires in cytomegalovirus infection. TCRdb reprocessed the reads with MiXCR, giving one entry per CDR3 protein. The sample holds roughly 920,000 distinct CDR3 sequences, 25% to 40% seen once. There are 15 residues in the CDR3. V gave up 5 bases and J gave up 3 bases, with 20 bases separating them. CDR1 and CDR2 (germline): DFQATT, SNEGSKA (reference sequence). Worth noting for this clonotype: What it recognizes is unknown.

The chain has TRBV20-1 and TRBJ2-7, with a possible D match to TRBD2 (7 bases). The sample consisted of cultured CD8+ T cells from PBMCs, taken from culture after CMV antigen stimulation. This receptor was obtained from a human donor in good health (CMV status not recorded). Some clones in this sample may be carry-over from other donors' samples. CDR3 sequence: CSALGGAEIGYEQYF. CDR3 sequence (DNA): TGCAGTGCTCTGGGGGGGGCTGAAATCGGCTACGAGCAGTACTTC.